This TCR beta chain originates from a study of cytomegalovirus exposure and HLA in healthy donors. Use of 60 Vbeta and 13 Jbeta primers characterized the PCR. Method: immunoSEQ multiplex PCR; TCRdb's copy keeps in-frame clones and lacks some. The data show about 120,000 clones, with 83% seen just once and roughly 20% held by the top ten. This CDR3 comprises 14 residues. Germline V gene lookup returns CDR1 SGHAT and CDR2 FQNNGV. The V and J ends lost 7 bases and 10 bases, in that order; junction bases with no gene match: 8. The clonotype originates from a man aged 18 to 30 in good health and CMV-seropositive. V gene TRBV11-2 combines with J gene TRBJ1-6; 9 bases are shared with TRBD1. Sequenced input: PBMCs. The CDR3 DNA is TGTGCCAGCACCCAGGGACAGGGCGGGTCACCCCTCCACTTT. This codes for CASTQGQGGSPLHF.